Reported below is one T cell receptor (beta chain). What it binds is not known. RNA transcripts were the template for amplifying TCR beta CDR3 regions. The HTBI primer set served for first-round RT-PCR of the TCR CDR3. TCRdb ran MiXCR on the multiplex PCR reads and lists one entry per CDR3 protein. The data show 600,000 or so distinct CDR3 sequences, approximately 15% seen once. This sample stems from a study of T cells in Graves' hyperthyroidism and ophthalmopathy. Study-wide results and limits: The model forecast ophthalmopathy, anticipating it by a median around 6.5 months before onset.

The CDR3 has 17 amino acids. J was trimmed by 3 bases and V by 7 bases; bases with no gene match: 14. The germline V gene encodes CDR1 SGHTA and CDR2 FQGNSA. The material sequenced was blood. This sequence joins TRBV7-2 and TRBJ2-7; 11 bases are shared with TRBD2. The TCR was taken from a woman between 18 and 29 years old with Graves' ophthalmopathy. Here the CDR3 DNA reads TGTGCCAGCATCCCCGGGACTAGCGGCCCGAGGGGCTACGAGCAGTACTTC. Its translation is CASIPGTSGPRGYEQYF.